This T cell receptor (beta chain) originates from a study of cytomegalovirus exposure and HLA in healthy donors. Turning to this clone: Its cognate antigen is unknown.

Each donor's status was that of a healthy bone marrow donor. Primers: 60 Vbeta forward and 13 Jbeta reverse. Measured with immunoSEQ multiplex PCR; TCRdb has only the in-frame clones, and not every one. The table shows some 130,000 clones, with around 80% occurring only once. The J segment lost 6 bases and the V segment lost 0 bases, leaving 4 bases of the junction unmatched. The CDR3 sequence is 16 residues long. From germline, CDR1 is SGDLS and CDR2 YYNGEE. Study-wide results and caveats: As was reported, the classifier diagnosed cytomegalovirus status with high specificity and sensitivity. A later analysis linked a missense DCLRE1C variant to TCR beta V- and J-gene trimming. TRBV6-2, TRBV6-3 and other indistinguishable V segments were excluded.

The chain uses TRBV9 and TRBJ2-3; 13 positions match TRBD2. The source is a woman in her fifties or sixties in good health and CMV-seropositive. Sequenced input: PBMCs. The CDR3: CASSVATTSGGDTQYF. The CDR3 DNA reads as TGTGCCAGCAGCGTAGCTACGACTAGCGGGGGGGATACGCAGTATTTT.